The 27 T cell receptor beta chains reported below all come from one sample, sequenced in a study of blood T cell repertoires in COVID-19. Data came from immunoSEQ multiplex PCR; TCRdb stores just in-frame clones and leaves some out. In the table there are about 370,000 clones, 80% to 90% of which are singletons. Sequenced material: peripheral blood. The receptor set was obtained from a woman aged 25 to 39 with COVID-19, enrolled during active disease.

The CDR3 here is CASSENRGPNYGYTF. The CDR3 DNA reads as TGTGCCAGCAGTGAAAACAGGGGCCCTAACTATGGCTACACCTTC. The chain links TRBV2 to TRBJ1-2; 7 bases map to TRBD1. The CDR3 is 15 amino acids. CDR1 and CDR2 (germline): SNHLY, FYNNEI. Trimming took 2 bases from V and 0 from J; bases not matched to a gene: 3.

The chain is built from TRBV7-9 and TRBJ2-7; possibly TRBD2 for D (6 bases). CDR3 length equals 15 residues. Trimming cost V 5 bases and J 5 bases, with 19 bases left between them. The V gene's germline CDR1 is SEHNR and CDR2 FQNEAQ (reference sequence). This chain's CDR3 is CASSPTGVSSDEQYV. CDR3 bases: TGTGCCAGCAGCCCTACGGGGGTTTCTAGTGACGAGCAGTACGTC.

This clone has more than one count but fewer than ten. The CDR3 here is CAWAKGLAVYNEQFF. For the CDR3, the DNA is TGTGCCTGGGCGAAGGGACTAGCGGTATACAATGAGCAGTTCTTC. The V and J genes are TRBV30 and TRBJ2-1; 11 bases line up with TRBD2. The J segment lost 4 bases and the V segment lost 5 bases, leaving 7 bases of the junction unmatched. This CDR3 is built from 15 residues. CDR1 and CDR2 (germline): GTSNPN, SVGIG (reference sequence).

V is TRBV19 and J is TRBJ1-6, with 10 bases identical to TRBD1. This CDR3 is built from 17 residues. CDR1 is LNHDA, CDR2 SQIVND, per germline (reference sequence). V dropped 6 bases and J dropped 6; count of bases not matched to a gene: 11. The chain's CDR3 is CASRSQLGQGFNSPLHF. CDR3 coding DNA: TGTGCCAGTAGGTCCCAATTGGGACAGGGGTTTAATTCACCCCTCCACTTT.

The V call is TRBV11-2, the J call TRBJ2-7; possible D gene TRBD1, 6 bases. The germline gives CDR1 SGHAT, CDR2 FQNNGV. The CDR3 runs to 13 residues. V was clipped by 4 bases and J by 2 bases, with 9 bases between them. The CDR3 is CASSSAGAYEQYF. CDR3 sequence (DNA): TGTGCCAGCAGCTCCGCAGGGGCCTACGAGCAGTACTTC.

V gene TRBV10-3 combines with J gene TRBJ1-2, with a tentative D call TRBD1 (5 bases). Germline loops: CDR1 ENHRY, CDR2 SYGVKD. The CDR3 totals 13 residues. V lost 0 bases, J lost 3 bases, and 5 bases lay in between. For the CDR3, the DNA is TGTGCCATCAGTGAGTCGACAGACTATGGCTACACCTTC. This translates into CAISESTDYGYTF.

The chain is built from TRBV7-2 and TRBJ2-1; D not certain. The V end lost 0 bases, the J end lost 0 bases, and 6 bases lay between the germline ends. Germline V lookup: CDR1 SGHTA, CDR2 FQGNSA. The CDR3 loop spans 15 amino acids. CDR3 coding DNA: TGTGCCAGCAGCTTAGCATCTAGCTCCTACAATGAGCAGTTCTTC. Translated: CASSLASSSYNEQFF.

This chain's CDR3 is CASSPRTGTGPREQYF. CDR3 nucleotides: TGTGCCAGCAGCCCAAGGACCGGGACAGGGCCACGCGAGCAGTACTTC. V gene TRBV7-8 combines with J gene TRBJ2-7; 9 nucleotides match TRBD1. The CDR3 consists of 16 residues. V gave up 5 bases and J gave up 6 bases; unmatched junction bases: 14. Germline V gene lookup returns CDR1 SGHVS and CDR2 FQNEAQ.

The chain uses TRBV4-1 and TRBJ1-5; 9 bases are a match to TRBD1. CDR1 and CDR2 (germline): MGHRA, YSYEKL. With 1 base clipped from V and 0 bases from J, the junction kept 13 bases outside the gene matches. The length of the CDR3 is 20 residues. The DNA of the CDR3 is TGCGCCAGCAGCCAAGTACTTCATACAGGGGGCGATTATAGCAATCAGCCCCAGCATTTT. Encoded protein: CASSQVLHTGGDYSNQPQHF.

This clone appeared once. The chain's CDR3 is CASSYAGGAVLEQFF. CDR3 bases: TGTGCCAGCAGTTACGCGGGAGGGGCTGTGCTCGAGCAGTTCTTC. The J gene is TRBJ2-1, the V gene TRBV6-5; TRBD2 matches at 9 bases. Losses at the gene ends were 2 bases for V and 10 bases for J; bases not matched to a gene: 9. This CDR3 is 15 amino acids long. Germline CDR1 is MNHEY and CDR2 is SVGAGI.

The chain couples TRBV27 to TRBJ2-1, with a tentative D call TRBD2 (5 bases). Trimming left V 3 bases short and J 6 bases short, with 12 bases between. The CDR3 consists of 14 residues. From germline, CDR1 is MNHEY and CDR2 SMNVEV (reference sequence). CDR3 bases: TGTGCCAGCAGTTTCGCGACGGGAAGCAATGAGCAGTTCTTC. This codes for CASSFATGSNEQFF.

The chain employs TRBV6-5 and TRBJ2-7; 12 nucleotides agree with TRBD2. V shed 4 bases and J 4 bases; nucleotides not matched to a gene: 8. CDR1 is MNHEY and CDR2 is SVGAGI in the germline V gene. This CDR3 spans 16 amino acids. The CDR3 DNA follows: TGTGCCAGCAGTTGGGGAGGACTAGCGGGGATGTACGAGCAGTACTTC. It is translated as CASSWGGLAGMYEQYF.

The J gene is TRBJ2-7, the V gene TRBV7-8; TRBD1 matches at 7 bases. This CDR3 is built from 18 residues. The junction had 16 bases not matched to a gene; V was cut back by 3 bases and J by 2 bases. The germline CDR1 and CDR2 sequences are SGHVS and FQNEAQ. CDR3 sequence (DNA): TGTGCCAGCAGCTTTGAGGACAGGAGTTTAGGTATAGCCTACGAGCAGTACGTC. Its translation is CASSFEDRSLGIAYEQYV.

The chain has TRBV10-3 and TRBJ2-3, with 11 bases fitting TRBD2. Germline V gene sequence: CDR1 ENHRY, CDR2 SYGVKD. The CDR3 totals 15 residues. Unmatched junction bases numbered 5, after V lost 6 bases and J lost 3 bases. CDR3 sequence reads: CAISLAGGITDTQYF. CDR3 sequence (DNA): TGTGCCATCAGCTTAGCGGGAGGGATTACAGATACGCAGTATTTT.

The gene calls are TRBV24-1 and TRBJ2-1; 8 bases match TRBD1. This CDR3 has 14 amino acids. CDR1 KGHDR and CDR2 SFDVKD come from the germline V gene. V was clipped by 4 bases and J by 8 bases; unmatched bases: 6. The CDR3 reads CATSERQGIDEQFF. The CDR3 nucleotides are TGTGCCACCAGTGAGAGACAGGGGATCGATGAGCAGTTCTTC.

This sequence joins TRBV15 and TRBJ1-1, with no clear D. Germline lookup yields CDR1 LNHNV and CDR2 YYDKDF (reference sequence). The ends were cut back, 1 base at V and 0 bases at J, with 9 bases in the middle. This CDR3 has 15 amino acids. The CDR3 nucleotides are TGTGCCACCAGCAGAGTTGCGGAGATGAACACTGAAGCTTTCTTT. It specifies CATSRVAEMNTEAFF.

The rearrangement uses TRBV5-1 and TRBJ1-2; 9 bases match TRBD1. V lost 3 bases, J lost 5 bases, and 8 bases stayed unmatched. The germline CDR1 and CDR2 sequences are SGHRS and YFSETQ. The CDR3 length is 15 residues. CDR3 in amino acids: CASSSTGTGTYGYTF. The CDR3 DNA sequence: TGCGCCAGCAGCTCAACTGGGACAGGGACATATGGCTACACCTTC.

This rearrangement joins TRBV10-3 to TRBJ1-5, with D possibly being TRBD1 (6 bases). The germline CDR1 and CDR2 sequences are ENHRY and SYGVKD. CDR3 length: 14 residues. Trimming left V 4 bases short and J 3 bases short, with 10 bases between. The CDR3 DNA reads TGTGCCATCAGTGGAAACAGGGACAATCAGCCCCAGCATTTT. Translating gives CAISGNRDNQPQHF.

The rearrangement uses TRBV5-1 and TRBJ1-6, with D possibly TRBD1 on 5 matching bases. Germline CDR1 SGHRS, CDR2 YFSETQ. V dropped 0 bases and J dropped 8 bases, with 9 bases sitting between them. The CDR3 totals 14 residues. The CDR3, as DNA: TGCGCCAGCAGCTTGGCCGGGGGTGATTCACCCCTCCACTTT. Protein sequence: CASSLAGGDSPLHF. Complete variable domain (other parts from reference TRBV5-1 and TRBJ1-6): KAGVTQTPRYLIKTRGQQVTLSCSPISGHRSVSWYQQTPGQGLQFLFEYFSETQRNKGNFPGRFSGRQFSNSRSEMNVSTLELGDSALYLCASSLAGGDSPLHFGNGTRLTVT.

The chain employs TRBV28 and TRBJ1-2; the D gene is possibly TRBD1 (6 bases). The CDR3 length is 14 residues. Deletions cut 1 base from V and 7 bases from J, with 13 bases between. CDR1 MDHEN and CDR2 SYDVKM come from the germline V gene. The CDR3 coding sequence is TGTGCCAGCAGTTTATACGACGGACAGACTGGCTACACCTTC. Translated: CASSLYDGQTGYTF.

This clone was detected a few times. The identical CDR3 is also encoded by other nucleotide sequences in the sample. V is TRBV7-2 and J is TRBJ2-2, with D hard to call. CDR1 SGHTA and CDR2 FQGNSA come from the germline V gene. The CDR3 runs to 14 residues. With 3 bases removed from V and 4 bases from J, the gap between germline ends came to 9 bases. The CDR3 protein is CASSLAGGTGELFF. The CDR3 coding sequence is TGTGCCAGCAGCTTGGCAGGTGGCACCGGGGAGCTGTTTTTT.

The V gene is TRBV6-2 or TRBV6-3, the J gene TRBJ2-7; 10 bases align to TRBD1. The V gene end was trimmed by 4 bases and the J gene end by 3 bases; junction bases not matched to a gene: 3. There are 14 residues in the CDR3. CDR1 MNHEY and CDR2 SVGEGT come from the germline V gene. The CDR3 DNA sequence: TGTGCCAGCAGTTGGACAGGGGGAAACTACGAGCAGTACTTC. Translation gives CASSWTGGNYEQYF.

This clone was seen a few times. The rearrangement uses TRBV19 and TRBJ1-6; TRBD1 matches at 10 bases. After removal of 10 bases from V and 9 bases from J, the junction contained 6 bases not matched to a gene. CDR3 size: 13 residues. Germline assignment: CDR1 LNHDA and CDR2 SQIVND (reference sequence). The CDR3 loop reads CATKRQGASPLHF. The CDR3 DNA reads TGTGCCACCAAACGACAGGGGGCTTCACCCCTCCACTTT.

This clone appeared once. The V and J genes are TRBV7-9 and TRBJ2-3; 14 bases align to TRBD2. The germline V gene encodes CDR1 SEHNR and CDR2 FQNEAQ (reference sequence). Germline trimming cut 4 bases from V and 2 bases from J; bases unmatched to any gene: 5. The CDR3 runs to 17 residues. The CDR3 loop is CASSSTTSGGATDTQYF. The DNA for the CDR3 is TGTGCCAGCAGCTCGACGACTAGCGGGGGGGCCACAGATACGCAGTATTTT.

The CDR3 DNA reads TGTGCCAGCAGCTTGGGGGCTAGCTTCTACAATGAGCAGTTCTTC. It is translated as CASSLGASFYNEQFF. The chain links TRBV5-4 to TRBJ2-1; D possibly corresponds to TRBD2 (5 bases). CDR3 length: 15 amino acids. Per the germline V gene, CDR1 is SGHNT and CDR2 is YYREEE (reference sequence). V shed 0 bases and J shed 3 bases, with 10 bases lying between them.

The CDR3 DNA sequence: TGTGCCACCAGTGATCGGACTGATTACAATGAGCAGTTCTTC. Its translation is CATSDRTDYNEQFF. The rearrangement joins TRBV24-1 to TRBJ2-1; D is possibly TRBD2 (5 bases). CDR3 length equals 14 residues. The V and J ends lost 3 bases and 4 bases respectively, with 9 bases between them. CDR1 is KGHDR and CDR2 is SFDVKD in the germline V gene.

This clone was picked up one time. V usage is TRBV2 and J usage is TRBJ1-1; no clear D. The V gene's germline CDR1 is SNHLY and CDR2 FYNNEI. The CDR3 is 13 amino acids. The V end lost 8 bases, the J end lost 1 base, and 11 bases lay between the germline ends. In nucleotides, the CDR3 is TGTGCCAGCGGATTGGAGGAGAACACTGAAGCTTTCTTT. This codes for CASGLEENTEAFF.